This T cell receptor beta chain was recovered during a study of T-cell reconstitution after alpha-beta-depleted transplantation in children. General observations from the study: T-cell counts and diversity were attributed mostly to newly produced T cells one year after transplant. As was reported, about two months after transplant, alpha-beta T cells came from several hundred expanded graft clones. Day-60 TCRbeta diversity that was high in some patients was derived from surviving recipient T cells and thymic progenitors.

Notes on this clonotype: Its antigen remains unidentified.

J lost 7 bases, V lost 0 bases, and 4 bases had no gene match. This CDR3 contains 16 residues. The germline gives CDR1 MNHEY, CDR2 SMNVEV (reference sequence). Preparing the TCRbeta library involved the use of unique molecular identifiers. TCRdb recomputed calls from the PCR reads with MiXCR, one row per CDR3 protein. The sample comprises hundreds of thousands of distinct CDR3 sequences, just over 7.5% of which are singletons, and approximately 9% rests with the top ten. The genes are TRBV27 and TRBJ1-6, with 9 positions matching TRBD1. The sequence was collected from a female patient aged 2-15 years who had a stem cell transplant for Fanconi anemia, so the T cells may come from the graft donor. The sequencing used peripheral blood, collected 360 days after TCRalphabeta/CD19-depleted stem cell transplant. The CDR3 DNA follows: TGTGCCAGCAGTTTATCGAGGGGGACAGGGAATTCACCCCTCCACTTT. It is translated as CASSLSRGTGNSPLHF.